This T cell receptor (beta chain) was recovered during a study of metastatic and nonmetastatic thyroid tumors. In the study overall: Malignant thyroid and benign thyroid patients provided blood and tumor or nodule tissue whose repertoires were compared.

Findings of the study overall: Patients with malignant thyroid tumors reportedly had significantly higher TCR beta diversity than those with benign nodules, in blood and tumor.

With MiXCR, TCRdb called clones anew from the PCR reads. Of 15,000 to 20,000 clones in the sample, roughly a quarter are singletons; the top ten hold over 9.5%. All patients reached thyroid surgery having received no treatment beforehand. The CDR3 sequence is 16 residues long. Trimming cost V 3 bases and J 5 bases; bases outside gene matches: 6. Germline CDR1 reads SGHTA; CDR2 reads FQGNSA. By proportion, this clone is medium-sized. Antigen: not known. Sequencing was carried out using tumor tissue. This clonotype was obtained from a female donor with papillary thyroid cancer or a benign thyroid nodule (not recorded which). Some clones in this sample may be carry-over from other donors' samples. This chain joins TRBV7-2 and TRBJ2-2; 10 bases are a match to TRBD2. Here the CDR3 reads CASSFASGRGTGELFF. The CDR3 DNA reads TGTGCCAGCAGCTTCGCTAGCGGGAGAGGAACCGGGGAGCTGTTTTTT.